This TCR beta chain was obtained from a study of shared clonotypes between healthy human individuals (dated by TCRdb to about 2020). Some background on the complete study: A couple of women and three men aged 18 to 49 years were included in the cohort. For each donor, CD4 naive and CD4 memory were each run on three plates, CD8 naive on two plates, and CD8 memory on one plate. The study deeply sequenced blood TCR repertoires of about 5 healthy adults to estimate repertoire size and the extent of clonotype sharing between individuals. To increase sequencing depth and limit assay-specific biases, TCR repertoire library preparation and sequencing were carried out by different laboratories using diverse techniques. Leukapheresis yielded between about 0.94 and 8.9 billion PBMCs per donor.

TCR CDR3 regions were amplified from genomic DNA by multiplex PCR using the deep immunoSEQ assay. Genomic DNA extracted from each cell subset was distributed evenly over all wells of several immunoSEQ 96-well plates, and each plate served as one replicate. For sorted subsets, approximately 200 ng of genomic DNA, equivalent to about 30,000 T cell genomes, went into each replicate PCR. The purified libraries were quantified using a Qubit 3.0 fluorometer, sized with a Bioanalyzer 2100, and then quantified again using the KAPA Library Quantification kit. Each immunoSEQ 96-well plate was sequenced on its own single-read 150-cycle Illumina NextSeq 550 flow cell. As for how the authors treated the data: Because the immunoSEQ output included only junctional sequences and no quality scores, the filtering could not be the same as the filtering used for full-length reads. To assign V/J genes and CDR3, sequences were annotated using PyIR, a Python wrapper for IgBLAST v1.9, with IMGT germline references. Reads with weak V/J assignments (E-value above 1e-6), missing CDR3, stop codons, out-of-frame junctions, or ambiguous translated residues were removed. A V3J clonotype was defined by an identical inferred V gene, J gene, and CDR3 amino acid sequence. To compute the percentage overlap between repertoires, the number of shared unique clonotypes was divided by the size of the smaller repertoire. Richness of each repertoire was evaluated using RTK rarefaction, the Chao1 estimator, and Recon v2.1 estimates of unobserved clonotypes. Generation probabilities were computed with OLGA for all TCRbeta clonotypes obtained by the gDNA method from several donors. The table was pulled from immuneACCESS by TCRdb, which kept in-frame rearrangements only. Such tables lose some clones; where checked, under half of the loss comes from unresolved V genes, and the rest has no known cause. That table furnishes V, J and clone size, whereas the DNA furnished D and trimming. The sample contains over a million clones, around 95% of them found a single time. Clones ranked in the top ten supply 0.95% to 1.5% of the sample.

The paper's findings and limits, for the study overall: When four donors were compared, the shared fraction of clonotypes was approximately 5% for naive CD4, about 4% for naive CD8, 2.3% for memory CD4, and approximately 0.4% for memory CD8. Clonotypes shared by all four sorted-subset donors showed higher generation probabilities than non-shared clonotypes. Sampling was restricted to blood, and TCR repertoires in tissues likely differ from the TCR repertoires found in blood. Pairwise subsampling indicated that sequencing depth was expected to affect the degree of clonotype sharing among donors. Rarefaction of sorted-subset datasets indicated incomplete sequencing despite the large sequencing depth. The small number of donors limited the genetic and exposure-history diversity represented. Naive subsets generally had larger estimated clonotype richness than memory subsets.

The donors were healthy, HIV-negative adults with no recently reported acute infections or vaccinations. All donors were Caucasian adults living in Nashville, Tennessee, USA. CD4+ T cells were enriched through magnetic negative selection, after which naive cells were positively selected on CD45RA and the remaining negative fraction served as the memory subset. Blood was obtained by leukapheresis, after which PBMCs were separated by Ficoll-Histopaque density gradient centrifugation and cryopreserved in liquid nitrogen vapor phase. Analytical flow cytometry was used to check the purity and quantity of every magnetically sorted T cell population. From each sorted fraction, genomic DNA was isolated and quantified by UV absorbance on a Nanodrop 2000c. Turning to this clone: There is no known antigen for this receptor. No quality values exist for individual bases; no much larger clone is one base distant.

Taken from the germline V gene, the CDR1 and CDR2 loops are SGHTA and FQGNSA. Spanning cysteine to phenylalanine, the CDR3 consists of 17 amino acids. The retained sequence is limited to the CDR3, 51 bases, with the frame set at the first base. Unmatched junction bases come to 6, with V trimmed by 2 bases and J by 0 bases. The sequence came from a man under 40 in good health. This sequence uses TRBV7-2 and TRBJ2-7; 11 middle bases align to TRBD2. The sequenced material came from naive CD4+ T cells sorted from blood. In the paper's terms, the cell subset or site label means: CD45RA+ positively selected. The CDR3 protein sequence reads: CASSLRTSGYLSYEQYF. The nucleotides read TGTGCCAGCAGCTTACGGACTAGCGGGTATCTCTCCTACGAGCAGTACTTC.